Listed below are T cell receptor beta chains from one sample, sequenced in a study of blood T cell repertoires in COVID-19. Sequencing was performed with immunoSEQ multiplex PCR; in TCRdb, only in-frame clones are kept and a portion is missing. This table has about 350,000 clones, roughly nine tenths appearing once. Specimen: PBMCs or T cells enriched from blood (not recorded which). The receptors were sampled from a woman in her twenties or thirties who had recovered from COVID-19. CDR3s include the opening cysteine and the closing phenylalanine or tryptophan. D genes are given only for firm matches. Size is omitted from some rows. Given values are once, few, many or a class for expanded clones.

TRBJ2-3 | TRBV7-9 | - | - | TGTGCCAGCAGCCCACAGGGCTCGGCCGATACGCAGTATTTT | CASSPQGSADTQYF
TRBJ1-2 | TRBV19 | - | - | TGTGCCAGTAGTATAGGGCGGGGCTACACCTTC | CASSIGRGYTF
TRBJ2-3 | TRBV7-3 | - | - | TGTGCCACATCGAAAGGCGGTTCTAGCACAGATACGCAGTATTTT | CATSKGGSSTDTQYF
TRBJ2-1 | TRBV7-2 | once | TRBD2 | TGTGCCAGCAGGGAACCGGGACTAGCGGGAAACAATGAGCAGTTCTTC | CASREPGLAGNNEQFF
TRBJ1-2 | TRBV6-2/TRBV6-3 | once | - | TGTGCCAGCAGTTACTCGGCCAGGAACTATGGCTACACCTTC | CASSYSARNYGYTF
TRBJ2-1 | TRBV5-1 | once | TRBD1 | TGCGCCAGCAGCCCGGAAGGGGACAGGTACAATGAGCAGTTCTTC | CASSPEGDRYNEQFF
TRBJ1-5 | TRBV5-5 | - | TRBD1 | TGTGCCAGCAGCTGGGGGCTGGCAGGGGGCGATCAGCCCCAGCATTTT | CASSWGLAGGDQPQHF
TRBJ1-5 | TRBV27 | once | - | TGTGCCAGCGGCCTCCTCCAGGCCCAGCATTTT | CASGLLQAQHF
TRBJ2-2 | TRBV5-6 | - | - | TGTGCCAGCAGCCCGTTTACCGGGGAGCTGTTTTTT | CASSPFTGELFF
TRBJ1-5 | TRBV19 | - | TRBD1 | TGTGCCAGTAGTAACCGACAGGGTGGACAGCCCCAGCATTTT | CASSNRQGGQPQHF
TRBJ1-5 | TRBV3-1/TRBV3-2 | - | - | TGTGCCAGCAGCCAGGGGCGAAGTCAGCCCCAGCATTTT | CASSQGRSQPQHF
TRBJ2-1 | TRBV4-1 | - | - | TGCGCCAGCAGCCAAGACTGGGAGGCGGAAAGTTCGGATGAGCAGTTCTTC | CASSQDWEAESSDEQFF
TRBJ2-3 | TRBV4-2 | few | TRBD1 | TGTGCCAGCAGCCAGGGGACAGGGGACACAGATACGCAGTATTTT | CASSQGTGDTDTQYF
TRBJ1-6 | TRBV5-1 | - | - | TGCGCCAGCAGCTTGGACTCTCGGGATTCACCCCTCCACTTT | CASSLDSRDSPLHF
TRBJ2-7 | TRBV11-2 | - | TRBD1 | TGTGCCAGCAGCTTAATTCTGACAGGGACCTACGAGCAGTACTTC | CASSLILTGTYEQYF
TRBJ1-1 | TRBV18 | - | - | TGTGCCAGCTCACCACCCAATACGGGGGCTGAAGCTTTCTTT | CASSPPNTGAEAFF
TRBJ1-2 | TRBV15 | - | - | TGTGCCACCAGCAGAGTTGACAGAATGCACTATGGCTACACCTTC | CATSRVDRMHYGYTF
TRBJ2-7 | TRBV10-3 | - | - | TGTGCCATCAGTGTTTCGGGAAACTACGAGCAGTACTTC | CAISVSGNYEQYF
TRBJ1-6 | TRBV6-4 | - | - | TGTGCCAGCAGTGAGGGGCCCTATAATTCACCCCTCCACTTT | CASSEGPYNSPLHF
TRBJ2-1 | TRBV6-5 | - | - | TGTGCCAGCAGTTACTCAAAGGGGGAGTACAATGAGCAGTTCTTC | CASSYSKGEYNEQFF
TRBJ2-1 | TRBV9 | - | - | TGTGCCAGCAAGCGACCGGGGAGCTCCTACAATGAGCAGTTCTTC | CASKRPGSSYNEQFF
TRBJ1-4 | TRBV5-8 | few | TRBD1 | TGTGCCAGCAGCCCGCGACAGGGTTTCTCAACTAATGAAAAACTGTTTTTT | CASSPRQGFSTNEKLFF
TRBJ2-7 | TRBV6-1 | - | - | TGTGCCAGCAGTGAACTAGTGAGTACCTACGAGCAGTACTTC | CASSELVSTYEQYF
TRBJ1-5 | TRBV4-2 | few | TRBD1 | TGTGCCAGCAGCCCCGGACAGGGTTACCAGCCCCAGCATTTT | CASSPGQGYQPQHF
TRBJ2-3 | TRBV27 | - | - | TGTGCCAGCAAACCACAGCCGGCAGATACGCAGTATTTT | CASKPQPADTQYF
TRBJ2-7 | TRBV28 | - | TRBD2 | TGTGCCAGCAGTTCCTCGACTAGCGTAGCCTACGAGCAGTACTTC | CASSSSTSVAYEQYF
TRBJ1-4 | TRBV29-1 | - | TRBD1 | TGCAGCGTTGTCCGTCTCGGGACAGCTAATGAAAAACTGTTTTTT | CSVVRLGTANEKLFF
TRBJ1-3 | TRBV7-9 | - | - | TGTGCCAGCAGCTTCGGGGGGCCCTCTGGAAACACCATATATTTT | CASSFGGPSGNTIYF
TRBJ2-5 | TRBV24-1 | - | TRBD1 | TGTGCCACCAGTGAGACTCAGGGGGCGGGAGAGACCCAGTACTTC | CATSETQGAGETQYF
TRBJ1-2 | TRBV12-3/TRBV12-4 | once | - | TGTGCCAGCACGGAGGGTATCTATGGCTACACCTTC | CASTEGIYGYTF
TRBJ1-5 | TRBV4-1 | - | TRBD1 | TGCGCCAGCAGCCAAGCACCTCGGGACAGGATTAATCAGCCCCAGCATTTT | CASSQAPRDRINQPQHF
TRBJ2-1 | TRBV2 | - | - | TGTGCCAGCAGCCACCCACTACGAAACAATGAGCAGTTCTTC | CASSHPLRNNEQFF
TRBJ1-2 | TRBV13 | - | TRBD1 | TGTGCCAGCAGCTCTAACACCGGGACAGGGAACGACAACTATGGCTACACCTTC | CASSSNTGTGNDNYGYTF
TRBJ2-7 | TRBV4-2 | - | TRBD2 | TGTGCCAGCAGCCCCCAGGGGGGCCCTGGGACTAGCGGGGCCTACGAGCAGTACTTC | CASSPQGGPGTSGAYEQYF
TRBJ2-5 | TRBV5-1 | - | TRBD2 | TGCGCCAGCAGCTCCCGACTAGCGGGGGGGCGTGAGACCCAGTACTTC | CASSSRLAGGRETQYF
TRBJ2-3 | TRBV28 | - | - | TGTGCCAGCAGTTTAAGTTACAGGGCAGATACGCAGTATTTT | CASSLSYRADTQYF
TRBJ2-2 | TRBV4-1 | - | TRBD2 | TGCGCCAGCAGCCCGCGGGACAGGACTAGCGGGTTCACCGGGGAGCTGTTTTTT | CASSPRDRTSGFTGELFF
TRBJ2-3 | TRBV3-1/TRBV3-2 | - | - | TGTGCCAGCAGCTCGCAGACTAGCACAGATACGCAGTATTTT | CASSSQTSTDTQYF
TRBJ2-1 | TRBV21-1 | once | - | TGTGCCAGCAGCATCCTGACTAGCGGGCATTACAATGAGCAGTTCTTC | CASSILTSGHYNEQFF
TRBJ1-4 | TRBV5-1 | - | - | TGCGCCAGCAGCTTGACCCCGACAGGCGGTAATGAAAAACTGTTTTTT | CASSLTPTGGNEKLFF
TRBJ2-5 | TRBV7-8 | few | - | TGTGCCAGCAGCTTGGTGGCTCCCCCGGGAGAGACCCAGTACTTC | CASSLVAPPGETQYF
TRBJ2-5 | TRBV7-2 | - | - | TGTGCCAGCAGCTCAGAAGAGACCCAGTACTTC | CASSSEETQYF
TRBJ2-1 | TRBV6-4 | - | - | TGTGCCAGCAGTAGGGGGCGGGGTGAGCAGTTCTTC | CASSRGRGEQFF
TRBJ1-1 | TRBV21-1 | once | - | TGTGCCAGCCCGTCGTCCGGCAGGGAGGACACTGAAGCTTTCTTT | CASPSSGREDTEAFF
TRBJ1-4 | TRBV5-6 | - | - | TGTGCCAGCAGCTTGTCGGCTCAGGGGAGAGGCGAAAAACTGTTTTTT | CASSLSAQGRGEKLFF
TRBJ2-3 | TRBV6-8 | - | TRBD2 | TGTGCCAGCAGTCCCGGACTAGCGGGGATTGCCCCCACAGATACGCAGTATTTT | CASSPGLAGIAPTDTQYF
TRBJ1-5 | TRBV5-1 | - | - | TGCGCCAGCAGCTTGGATGGGGGGTATCAGCCCCAGCATTTT | CASSLDGGYQPQHF
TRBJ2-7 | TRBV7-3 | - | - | TGTGCCAGCAGCTTAACCCCCGGAGACTACGAGCAGTACTTC | CASSLTPGDYEQYF
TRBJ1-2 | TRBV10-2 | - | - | TGCGCCAGCAGTGTGAATGCAGGGGCGGTAGGCTACACCTTC | CASSVNAGAVGYTF
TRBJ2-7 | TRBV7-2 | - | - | TGTGCCAGCAGCCGGGTGTTAGGGGCCTACGAGCAGTACTTC | CASSRVLGAYEQYF
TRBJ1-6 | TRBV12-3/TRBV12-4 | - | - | TGTGCCAGCAGTTTGGGGGGAGGCTCACCCCTCCACTTT | CASSLGGGSPLHF
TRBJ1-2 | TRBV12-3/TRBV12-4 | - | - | TGTGCCAGCACCTCGGACACTAACTATGGCTACACCTTC | CASTSDTNYGYTF
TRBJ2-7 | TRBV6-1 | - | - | TGTGCCAGCAGTGAAGCCAGGGGTTACGAGCAGTACTTC | CASSEARGYEQYF
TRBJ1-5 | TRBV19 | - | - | TGTGCCAGTAGTATAGGTCTGTTTAGCAATCAGCCCCAGCATTTT | CASSIGLFSNQPQHF
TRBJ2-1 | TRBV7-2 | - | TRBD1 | TGTGCCAGCAGCCCCCCCGGGACAGTTCGAAATGAGCAGTTCTTC | CASSPPGTVRNEQFF
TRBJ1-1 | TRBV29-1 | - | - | TGCAGCGTTGCCGATGGACAGAACGAAGCTTTCTTT | CSVADGQNEAFF